This passage covers 29 T cell receptor beta chains from one sample sequenced in a study of T cells in localized non-small cell lung cancer. TCRdb's table, derived via immunoSEQ multiplex PCR, lists solely in-frame clones and lacks some. The sample contains around 1,500 clones, approximately 21% of which appear only once. Source: normal lung tissue next to the tumor, taken before any cancer treatment. These receptors were obtained from a woman aged 40-75 years with stage III squamous cell lung carcinoma.

The rearrangement joins TRBV6-7 to TRBJ1-1, with D uncertain. TRBV6-7 is filed as an ORF, its function uncertain. The CDR3 runs to 11 residues. Trimming cost V 7 bases and J 7 bases, with 10 bases left between them. CDR3: CASKYFDEAFF. The DNA of the CDR3 is TGTGCCAGCAAGTATTTTGATGAAGCTTTCTTT.

J is TRBJ2-5 and V is TRBV18, with 10 bases matching TRBD2. The CDR3 is 14 amino acids. V lost 3 bases, J lost 5 bases, and 3 bases stayed unmatched. Germline V gene lookup returns CDR1 KGHSH and CDR2 LQKENI. The CDR3 here is CASSPLAGEETQYF. CDR3 DNA: TGTGCCAGCTCACCTCTAGCGGGAGAGGAGACCCAGTACTTC.

A few counts support this clone. The gene calls are TRBV28 and TRBJ1-2; possible D gene TRBD1, 6 bases. Trimming removed 1 base at V and 7 bases at J, with 13 bases between. This CDR3 has 14 amino acids. Germline V lookup: CDR1 MDHEN, CDR2 SYDVKM. In DNA form, the CDR3 reads TGTGCCAGCAGTTTATACCGGGTAGGGGGTGGCTACACCTTC. This sequence encodes CASSLYRVGGGYTF.

The CDR3 DNA reads as TGTGCCAGTAGTATGATAGCGGGAGGCTCCGATGAGCAGTTCTTC. As protein: CASSMIAGGSDEQFF. This chain uses TRBV19 with TRBJ2-1; TRBD2 aligns across 10 bases. The length of the CDR3 is 15 residues. Germline CDR1 is LNHDA and CDR2 is SQIVND (reference sequence). V trimming: 3 bases; J trimming: 8 bases; junction bases outside the gene matches: 7.

This clone counts as large. V usage is TRBV9 and J usage is TRBJ2-2, with 8 bases fitting TRBD1. The CDR3 is 16 amino acids. The junction had 9 bases not matched to a gene; V was cut back by 2 bases and J by 6 bases. The germline V gene encodes CDR1 SGDLS and CDR2 YYNGEE. CDR3 nucleotides: TGTGCCAGCAGCGTCTTACAGGGGGAGAAGGCCGGGGAGCTGTTTTTT. This encodes CASSVLQGEKAGELFF.

This clone was seen a few times. The chain links TRBV25-1 to TRBJ2-4; the D is unclear. The CDR3 covers 13 residues. The germline V gene has CDR1 MGHDK and CDR2 SYGVNS. Between the trimmed V and J ends, which lost 5 bases and 6 bases, there was a span of 11 bases. The CDR3 sequence is CASSPDLGNIQYF. The CDR3 region has the DNA TGTGCCAGCAGTCCCGACTTGGGAAACATTCAGTACTTC.

V usage is TRBV7-6 and J usage is TRBJ1-1; no clear D. The CDR3 has 15 residues. Looked up from germline, CDR1 is SGHVS and CDR2 is FNYEAQ. Deletions cut 5 bases from V and 3 bases from J, with 16 bases between. CDR3 loop: CASSAGAPGYTEAFF. CDR3 nucleotide sequence: TGTGCCAGCAGCGCCGGCGCCCCCGGGTACACTGAAGCTTTCTTT.

The rearrangement uses TRBV28 and TRBJ2-7; D not certain. The V end was cut by 6 bases, the J end by 4 bases, with 10 bases between. This CDR3 comprises 12 residues. Germline V gene data show CDR1 as MDHEN and CDR2 as SYDVKM. For the CDR3, the DNA is TGTGCCAGCAGGCTCGGCCGATACGAGCAGTACTTC. Translation: CASRLGRYEQYF.

V and J are TRBV11-3 and TRBJ1-2, with a tentative D call TRBD1 (6 bases). CDR3 length: 14 amino acids. In germline, CDR1 is SGHNT, CDR2 YENEEA. The V end was cut by 7 bases, the J end by 1 base, with 13 bases between. This CDR3 is CASTPLGGNYGYTF. CDR3 in DNA: TGTGCCAGCACCCCCTTAGGGGGTAACTATGGCTACACCTTC.

The rearrangement links TRBV11-3 to TRBJ2-7; D gene uncertain. The CDR3 spans 14 residues. V shed 5 bases and J shed 2 bases, with 13 bases lying between them. From germline, CDR1 is SGHNT and CDR2 YENEEA. The CDR3 region has the DNA TGTGCCAGCAGCGAGGAGCTCCATCCCTACGAGCAGTACTTC. Translating gives CASSEELHPYEQYF.

The rearrangement links TRBV19 to TRBJ2-5, with 7 bases aligning to TRBD1. Germline trimming cut 0 bases from V and 1 base from J; bases unmatched to any gene: 2. CDR1 is LNHDA and CDR2 is SQIVND in the germline V gene (reference sequence). The CDR3 is made up of 15 amino acids. The CDR3 is CASSIDGTVQETQYF. DNA of the CDR3: TGTGCCAGTAGTATAGATGGGACAGTCCAAGAGACCCAGTACTTC.

J is TRBJ2-2 and V is TRBV9; D is ambiguous. Per the germline V gene, CDR1 is SGDLS and CDR2 is YYNGEE. V lost 4 bases and J lost 2, with 6 bases in between. The CDR3 consists of 13 residues. The CDR3 spells CASSRTNTGELFF. The DNA for the CDR3 is TGTGCCAGCAGCCGCACTAACACCGGGGAGCTGTTTTTT.

With respect to this clone: One end of the junction varies from germline; a read error may be responsible. V is TRBV19 and J is TRBJ1-2; D might be TRBD1 (6 bases). The germline V gene encodes CDR1 LNHDA and CDR2 SQIVND (reference sequence). This CDR3 contains 15 residues. CDR3 bases: TGTGCCAGTAGTCCCAATTCGGGGGCTAAGTATGGCTACACCTTC. Translated, it gives CASSPNSGAKYGYTF.

The chain recombines TRBV19 with TRBJ2-3; TRBD2 matches 7 bases. The V gene's germline CDR1 is LNHDA and CDR2 SQIVND (reference sequence). Trimming at V came to 4 bases and at J to 10 bases, leaving 17 bases not matched to a gene. This CDR3 region has 16 residues. The CDR3 is CASSNPGRTGGYAQYF. The DNA of the CDR3 is TGTGCCAGTAGTAACCCGGGGCGTACGGGAGGTTACGCGCAGTATTTT.

Only a few counts were recorded for this clone. This sequence joins TRBV6-8 and TRBJ2-7, with D uncertain. V was clipped by 6 bases and J by 2 bases, with 17 bases between them. Germline CDR1 reads MNHGY; CDR2 reads SAAAGT. CDR3 length equals 15 residues. DNA for the CDR3: TGTGCCAGCAGCCGTAACGTCGGCTCAACCTACGAGCAGTACTTC. This gives the protein CASSRNVGSTYEQYF.

This clone was seen a handful of times. The chain links TRBV18 to TRBJ1-1; D may be TRBD1 (6 bases). This CDR3 comprises 13 residues. Germline CDR1 and CDR2: KGHSH and LQKENI. Trimming shortened V by 5 bases and J by 3 bases, and 10 bases separated the two germline ends. CDR3 loop: CASSTQGDTEAFF. The DNA for the CDR3 is TGTGCCAGCTCAACACAGGGCGACACTGAAGCTTTCTTT.

The sample holds one count of this clone. The genes are TRBV5-1 and TRBJ2-7; D may be TRBD1 (6 bases). V was clipped by 0 bases and J by 6 bases, with 13 bases between them. This CDR3 spans 14 amino acids. The germline gives CDR1 SGHRS, CDR2 YFSETQ. The CDR3 reads CASSLAGGVSEQYF. CDR3 nucleotides: TGCGCCAGCAGCTTGGCTGGGGGCGTGAGCGAGCAGTACTTC.

CDR3 sequence reads: CASSYSMRQGNEQFF. DNA of the CDR3: TGTGCCAGCAGTTACTCCATGCGGCAGGGCAATGAGCAGTTCTTC. V and J are TRBV6-8 and TRBJ2-1; the D gene is possibly TRBD1 (5 bases). The CDR3 extends over 15 amino acids. Trimming left V 0 bases short and J 6 bases short, with 12 bases between. Germline V CDR1 and CDR2: MNHGY, SAAAGT.

This clone was counted only a few times. J is TRBJ1-4 and V is TRBV6-1, with 7 bases fitting TRBD1. V trimming: 1 base; J trimming: 5 bases; junction bases outside the gene matches: 7. Germline V CDR1 and CDR2: MNHNS, SASEGT. The CDR3 length is 16 residues. CDR3 region: CASSEEGTAVNEKLFF. Here the CDR3 DNA reads TGTGCCAGCAGTGAAGAGGGGACAGCTGTAAATGAAAAACTGTTTTTT.

The genes are TRBV29-1 and TRBJ1-2; 9 nucleotides line up with TRBD1. Trimming took 2 bases from V and 7 from J; bases not matched to a gene: 2. Germline V gives CDR1 SQVTM, CDR2 ANQGSEA. The CDR3 is 12 amino acids. The CDR3 sequence is CSVERTGVGYTF. The DNA of the CDR3 is TGCAGCGTTGAAAGGACAGGGGTTGGCTACACCTTC.

This sequence joins TRBV12-5 and TRBJ2-2, with 7 positions matching TRBD1. The ends lost 1 base at V and 0 bases at J; junction bases unmatched: 11. This CDR3 contains 19 residues. The germline V gene has CDR1 LGHNT and CDR2 FRNRAP. The CDR3 coding sequence is TGTGCTAGTGGTTTGGGCAGGGCAGGGGACAGATCGAACACCGGGGAGCTGTTTTTT. Protein: CASGLGRAGDRSNTGELFF.

This clone was detected a few times. The chain links TRBV9 to TRBJ2-3; a possible D gene is TRBD2 (7 bases). This CDR3 has 15 amino acids. V was cut by 6 bases and J by 2 bases, with 16 bases left in between. The germline CDR1 and CDR2 sequences are SGDLS and YYNGEE. The CDR3 region is CASTPSGTNTDTQYF. The CDR3 DNA reads as TGTGCCAGCACCCCGAGCGGGACAAACACAGATACGCAGTATTTT. Complete variable domain (other parts from reference TRBV9 and TRBJ2-3): DSGVTQTPKHLITATGQRVTLRCSPRSGDLSVYWYQQSLDQGLQFLIQYYNGEERAKGNILERFSAQQFPDLHSELNLSSLELGDSALYFCASTPSGTNTDTQYFGPGTRLTVL.

The chain's CDR3 is CATSQTGVATDTQYF. The DNA for the CDR3 is TGTGCCACCAGCCAAACAGGGGTAGCCACAGATACGCAGTATTTT. V gene TRBV15 combines with J gene TRBJ2-3, with 7 nucleotides matching TRBD1. Germline-derived CDR1 and CDR2 are LNHNV and YYDKDF (reference sequence). The V segment lost 5 bases and the J segment 2 bases; nucleotides outside the gene matches: 7. The CDR3 loop spans 15 amino acids. The full variable domain, in which reference TRBV15 and TRBJ2-3 provide the parts outside the CDR3, is DAMVIQNPRYQVTQFGKPVTLSCSQTLNHNVMYWYQQKSSQAPKLLFHYYDKDFNNEADTPDNFQSRRPNTSFCFLDIRSPGLGDTAMYLCATSQTGVATDTQYFGPGTRLTVL.

This clone was seen a few times. The rearrangement joins TRBV28 to TRBJ1-5; TRBD1 agrees at 7 bases. Germline values: CDR1 MDHEN, CDR2 SYDVKM. This CDR3 region has 14 residues. The ends lost 10 bases at V and 6 bases at J; junction bases unmatched: 12. CDR3 sequence: CATLRGPLFQPQHF. CDR3 in DNA: TGTGCCACCCTGAGGGGGCCTTTGTTTCAGCCCCAGCATTTT.

The chain is built from TRBV11-3 and TRBJ2-1; TRBD2 matches 13 bases. CDR1 and CDR2 from the germline V gene are SGHNT and YENEEA. V was clipped by 3 bases and J by 2 bases; unmatched bases: 13. The CDR3 runs to 20 residues. The CDR3 coding sequence is TGTGCCAGCAGCTTCAGCCCCGGACTAGCGGGAGTTAGGACCTACAATGAGCAGTTCTTC. Translation: CASSFSPGLAGVRTYNEQFF. Looking up the rest from reference TRBV11-3 and TRBJ2-1 gives the full variable domain: EAGVVQSPRYKIIEKKQPVAFWCNPISGHNTLYWYLQNLGQGPELLIRYENEEAVDDSQLPKDRFSAERLKGVDSTLKIQPAELGDSAVYLCASSFSPGLAGVRTYNEQFFGPGTRLTVL.

This clone turned up a few times. At one end, the junction sequence differs from germline, possibly due to a read error. V usage is TRBV9 and J usage is TRBJ2-1; no clear D gene. CDR1 and CDR2 from the germline V gene are SGDLS and YYNGEE. The CDR3 consists of 15 residues. The CDR3 coding sequence is TGTGCCAGCAGTGTAGGTTTCGACTTGCTGAATGAGCAGTTCTTC. It yields the protein CASSVGFDLLNEQFF.

V gene TRBV18 combines with J gene TRBJ1-5, with 8 bases that match TRBD1. J gave up 6 bases and V 1 base, and 11 bases lay outside the gene matches. CDR1 KGHSH and CDR2 LQKENI come from the germline V gene. The CDR3 has 17 residues. In nucleotides, the CDR3 is TGTGCCAGCTCACCACAGGCGGCAGGGGGCATATCTCAGCCCCAGCATTTT. Translated: CASSPQAAGGISQPQHF. The full variable domain, in which reference TRBV18 and TRBJ1-5 provide the parts outside the CDR3, is NAGVMQNPRHLVRRRGQEARLRCSPMKGHSHVYWYRQLPEEGLKFMVYLQKENIIDESGMPKERFSAEFPKEGPSILRIQQVVRGDSAAYFCASSPQAAGGISQPQHFGDGTRLSIL.

This clone turned up a few times. The chain links TRBV28 to TRBJ2-1; 9 bases line up with TRBD1. The germline CDR1 and CDR2 sequences are MDHEN and SYDVKM. CDR3 size: 17 residues. Germline trimming cut 5 bases from V and 1 base from J; bases unmatched to any gene: 9. CDR3 residues: CASSPLQGATSYNEQFF. DNA of the CDR3: TGTGCCAGCAGTCCTCTACAGGGGGCAACGTCCTACAATGAGCAGTTCTTC.

This clone was found a few times. V usage is TRBV11-3 and J usage is TRBJ2-1; 13 bases are shared with TRBD2. The CDR3 covers 16 residues. Germline lookup yields CDR1 SGHNT and CDR2 YENEEA. The J segment lost 8 bases and the V segment lost 3 bases, leaving 7 bases of the junction unmatched. The CDR3 protein is CASSFRGLAGTDEQFF. CDR3 bases: TGTGCCAGCAGCTTCCGGGGACTAGCGGGAACGGATGAGCAGTTCTTC.